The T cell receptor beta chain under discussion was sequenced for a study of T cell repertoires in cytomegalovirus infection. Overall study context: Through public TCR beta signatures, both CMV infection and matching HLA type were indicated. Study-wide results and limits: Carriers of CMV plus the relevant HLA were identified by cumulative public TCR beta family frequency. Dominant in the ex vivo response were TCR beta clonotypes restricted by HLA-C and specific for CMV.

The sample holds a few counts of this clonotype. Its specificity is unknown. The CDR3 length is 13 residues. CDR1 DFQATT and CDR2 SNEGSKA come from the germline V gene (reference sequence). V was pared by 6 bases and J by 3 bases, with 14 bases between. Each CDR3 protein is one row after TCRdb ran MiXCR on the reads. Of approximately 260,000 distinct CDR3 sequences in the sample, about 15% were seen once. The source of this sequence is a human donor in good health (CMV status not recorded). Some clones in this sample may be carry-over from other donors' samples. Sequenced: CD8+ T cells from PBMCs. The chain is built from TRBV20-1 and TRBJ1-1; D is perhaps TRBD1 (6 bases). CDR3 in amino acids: CSAAGEGDTEAFF. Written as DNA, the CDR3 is TGCAGTGCGGCCGGGGAGGGGGACACTGAAGCTTTCTTT.